What follows describes a single T cell receptor (beta chain). Its antigen remains undetermined. The record has no base qualities; no much larger clone is one base away. TCRbeta CDR3 regions were sequenced with the immunoSEQ Assay. After extraction, genomic DNA underwent amplification by bias-controlled multiplex PCR, followed by high-throughput sequencing. Processing in the source paper ran as follows. Collapsing and filtering of sequences were performed to quantify the absolute abundance of each unique TCRbeta CDR3 region. T cell fraction was estimated by normalization of TCRbeta template counts to usable DNA, with usable DNA being measured through amplification of reference genes present in all nucleated cells. Repertoire TCRs were annotated as SARS-CoV-2-specific when V gene, CDR3 amino acid sequence and J gene were exactly matched to a known reactive TCR set. The reference SARS-CoV-2 TCR set came from MIRA and was filtered for enrichment in COVID-19-positive ImmuneCODE repertoires, removing public or cross-reactive TCRs. Using the MIRA antigens, annotated TCRs were further analysed by specific ORF or by position within an ORF. Depth was the summed frequency of annotated unique rearrangements, while breadth was defined as annotated unique rearrangements over total unique productive rearrangements. TCR breadth was compared between groups using two-sided Wilcoxon rank-sum tests. The source is immuneACCESS, and TCRdb retained only in-frame sequences with V and J called. Part of the clones is not carried over; for the studies checked, unresolved V genes explain less than half of this, and the remainder is unexplained. That table gives V, J and clone size, and the DNA gave D and trimming. Across this sample there are about 440,000 clones, with 87% seen only once. The ten largest clonotypes hold around 13% of the sample.

This record comes from a study of Ad26.COV2.S vaccination and SARS-CoV-2 variants (dated by TCRdb to 2020 to 2023). Looking at the study overall: Vaccine-arm donors came from COV1001, a multicentre, randomized, double-blind, placebo-controlled phase I-IIa trial of Ad26.COV2.S in healthy adults. Trial participants were randomized into five groups of five: low-dose or high-dose Ad26.COV2.S given once or twice, or placebo on both occasions. Throughout the experiments and outcome assessment, investigators stayed blinded to trial group allocation. The specificity and breadth of SARS-CoV-2-reactive T cell receptors after Ad26.COV2.S vaccination were assessed by TCRbeta repertoire sequencing. Dosing of Ad26.COV2.S was intramuscular, at either 5x10^10 or 1x10^11 viral particles, delivered as one shot or as two shots spaced 56 days apart. A total of around 32 samples were included in the TCR-sequenced set, comprising around 19 Ad26.COV2.S vaccine recipients, 5 placebo recipients and 8 SARS-CoV-2 convalescent individuals. The paper's findings and limits, for the study overall: Compared with placebo recipients, Ad26.COV2.S recipients showed higher spike-specific TCR breadth (P = 0.0014). Substantial breadth of spike-specific CD8+ and CD4+ T cell responses was reported after vaccination. The authors noted that the TCR breadth and depth analyses may have underestimated total T cell responses. Comparable non-spike TCR breadth was observed between vaccine and placebo recipients, consistent with only spike being contained in the vaccine. The study lacked the statistical power to compare responses across vaccine doses or regimens.

Read against the paper, the sample's treatment or condition label means: around 19 received Ad26.COV2.S at low or high dose, single or two shots; 5 received placebo; per-sample allocation not given. Repertoires of vaccine and placebo recipients were sequenced from samples collected on day 63 after the first injection. Between 29 July and 7 August 2020, Cohort 1b enrolled 20 to 30 adults aged 18-55 years at one site in Boston, USA. As a vaccine, Ad26.COV2.S was a replication-incompetent adenovirus type 26 vector that expressed a prefusion-stabilized SARS-CoV-2 spike protein derived from the original Wuhan strain. From the cysteine up to the phenylalanine, the CDR3 has a length of 12 residues. Just CDR3 DNA is preserved here, 36 bases in frame from base 1. V gives up 1 base and J gives up 4 bases, and the segment between their germline ends measures 4 bases. For CDR1 and CDR2, the germline V gene (reference sequence) lists PRHDT and FYEKMQ.

The origin of this receptor is a person aged 18-65 years who received the Ad26.COV2.S COVID-19 vaccine or a placebo. Source: peripheral blood, taken in a trial of Ad26.COV2.S vaccine versus placebo. This sequence uses TRBV13 and TRBJ1-1; no D segment can be confidently identified. The encoded CDR3 is CASSLDPTEAFF. The sequenced DNA: TGTGCCAGCAGCTTAGACCCCACTGAAGCTTTCTTT.